This TCR beta chain was observed in a study of HIV-infected patients and healthy controls. 500 ng RNA was reverse transcribed with alpha and beta constant-region primers. Using multiplexing indices, alpha and beta chain libraries were generated apart by chain-specific third strand synthesis. In TCRdb, the 5' RACE reads were re-called with MiXCR into one record per CDR3 protein. The sample consists of approximately 14,000 distinct CDR3 sequences, roughly a tenth of them appearing once. The repertoire came from unfractionated whole blood and reflected all unsorted peripheral T cells. By sample share, this clonotype is medium-sized. With 2 bases clipped from V and 9 bases from J, the junction kept 10 bases outside the gene matches. The germline CDR1 and CDR2 sequences are SQVTM and ANQGSEA. This CDR3 comprises 14 residues.

The V call is TRBV29-1, the J call TRBJ2-1, with TRBD1 matching 7 bases. The sequencing input was blood. This TCR was recovered from an adult in good health. CDR3 amino acids: CSVETRQGRSEQFF. CDR3 nucleotides: TGCAGCGTTGAAACGAGACAGGGAAGGAGTGAGCAGTTCTTC.